The source of this T cell receptor (beta chain) is a study of regulatory T cells in long-lasting Graves disease. The time point was: persistent/refractory GD, antithyroid drugs over 5 years with positive TRAb. TCR sequences were obtained from RNA taken from PBMCs. Construction of the TCR beta libraries employed iRepertoire HTBI primers in conjunction with Arm-PCR of CDR3 regions. Using its own MiXCR run on the multiplex PCR reads, TCRdb lists one record per CDR3 protein. Among around 460,000 distinct CDR3 sequences listed, roughly 22% were seen once. Germline V gene sequence: CDR1 LNHDA, CDR2 SQIVND (reference sequence). This CDR3 is built from 18 residues. The V and J ends lost 3 bases and 2 bases respectively, with 20 bases between them.

This chain connects TRBV19 to TRBJ1-5, with D possibly TRBD1 on 5 matching bases. The clonotype was recovered from a female donor with Graves disease. The sequencing here drew on peripheral blood mononuclear cells (PBMCs), taken when the disease was refractory, from a patient treated with antithyroid drugs. CDR3: CASSMLFAGGVGNQPQHF. The CDR3 DNA is TGTGCCAGTAGTATGCTCTTCGCGGGGGGAGTCGGCAATCAGCCCCAGCATTTT.